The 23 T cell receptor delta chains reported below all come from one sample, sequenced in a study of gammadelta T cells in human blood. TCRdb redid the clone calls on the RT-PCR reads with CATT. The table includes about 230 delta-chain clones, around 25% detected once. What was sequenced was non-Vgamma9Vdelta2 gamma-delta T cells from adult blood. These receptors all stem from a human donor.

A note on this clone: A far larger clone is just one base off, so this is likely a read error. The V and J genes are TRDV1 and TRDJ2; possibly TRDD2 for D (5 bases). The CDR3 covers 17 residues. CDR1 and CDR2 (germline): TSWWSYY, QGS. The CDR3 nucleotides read TGTGCTCTTGGGGAACCCTACCCATGGCTGCGGACAACACAACTCTTCTTT. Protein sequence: CALGEPYPWLRTTQLFF.

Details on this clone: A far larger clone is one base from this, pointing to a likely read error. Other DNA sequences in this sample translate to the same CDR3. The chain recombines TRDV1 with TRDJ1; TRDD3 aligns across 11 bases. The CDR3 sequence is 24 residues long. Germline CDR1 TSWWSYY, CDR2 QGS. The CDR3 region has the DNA TGTGCGCTTGGGGAAATTAGGACCACCGCTTGGGGTGGGGGATACGTGGGGTACACCGATAAACTCATCTTT. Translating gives CALGEIRTTAWGGGYVGYTDKLIF.

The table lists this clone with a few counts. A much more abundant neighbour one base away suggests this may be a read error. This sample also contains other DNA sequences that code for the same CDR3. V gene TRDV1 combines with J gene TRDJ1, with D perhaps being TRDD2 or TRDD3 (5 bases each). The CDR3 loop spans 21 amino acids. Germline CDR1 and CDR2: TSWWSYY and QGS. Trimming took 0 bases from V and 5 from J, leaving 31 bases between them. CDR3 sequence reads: CALGELPYGNLILGGTDKLIF. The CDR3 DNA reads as TGTGCTCTTGGGGAACTTCCCTACGGTAACCTCATTCTAGGGGGCACTGATAAACTCATCTTT.

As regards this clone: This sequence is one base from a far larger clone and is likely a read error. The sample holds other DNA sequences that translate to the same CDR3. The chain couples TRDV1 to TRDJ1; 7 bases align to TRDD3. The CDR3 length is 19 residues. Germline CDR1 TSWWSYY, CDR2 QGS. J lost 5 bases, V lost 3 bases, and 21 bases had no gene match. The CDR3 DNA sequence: TGTGCTCTTGGGGACGCCCCAAAGTTTGGGGATAAGGAACGTGATAAACTCATCTTT. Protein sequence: CALGDAPKFGDKERDKLIF.

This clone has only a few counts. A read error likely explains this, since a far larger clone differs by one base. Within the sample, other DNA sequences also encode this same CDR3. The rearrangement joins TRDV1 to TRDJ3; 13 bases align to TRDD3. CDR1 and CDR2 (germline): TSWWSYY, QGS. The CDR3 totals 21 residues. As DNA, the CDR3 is TGTGCTCTTGGTAGTACTGGGGGATACGCCTCTAGCTCCTGGGACACTCGACAGATGTTTTTC. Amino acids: CALGSTGGYASSSWDTRQMFF.

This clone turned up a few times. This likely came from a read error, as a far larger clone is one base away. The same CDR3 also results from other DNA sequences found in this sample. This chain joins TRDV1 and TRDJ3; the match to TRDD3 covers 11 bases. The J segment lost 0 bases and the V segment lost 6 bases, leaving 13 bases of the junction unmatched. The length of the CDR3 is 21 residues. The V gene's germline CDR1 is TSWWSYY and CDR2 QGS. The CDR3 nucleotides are TGTGCTCTTGGTAGTACTGGGGGATATGCCTCTAGCTCCTGGGACACCCGACAGATGTTTTTC. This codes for CALGSTGGYASSSWDTRQMFF.

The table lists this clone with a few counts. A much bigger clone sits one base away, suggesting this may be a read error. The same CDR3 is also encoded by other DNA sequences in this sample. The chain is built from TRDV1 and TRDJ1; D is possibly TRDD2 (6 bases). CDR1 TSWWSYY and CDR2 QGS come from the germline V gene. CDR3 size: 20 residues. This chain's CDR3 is CALGAPFSPTHTPYTDKLIF. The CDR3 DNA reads TGTGCTCTTGGGGCTCCGTTCTCTCCTACCCATACACCGTACACTGATAAACTCATCTTT.

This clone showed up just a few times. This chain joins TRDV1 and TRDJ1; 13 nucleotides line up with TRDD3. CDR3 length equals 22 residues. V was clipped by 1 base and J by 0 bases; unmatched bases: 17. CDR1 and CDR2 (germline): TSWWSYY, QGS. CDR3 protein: CALGEPGLPTGGYVGYTDKLIF. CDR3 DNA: TGTGCTCTTGGGGAACCAGGCCTTCCTACTGGGGGATACGTGGGGTACACCGATAAACTCATCTTT.

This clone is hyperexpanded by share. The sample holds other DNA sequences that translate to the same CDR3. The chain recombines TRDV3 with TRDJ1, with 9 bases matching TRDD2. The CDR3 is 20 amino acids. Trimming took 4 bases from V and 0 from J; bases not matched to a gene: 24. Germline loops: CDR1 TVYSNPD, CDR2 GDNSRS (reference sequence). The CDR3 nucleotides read TGTGCCTCGTTCGGCCTTCCTACGAGTCTGGCGGGGTTTGACACCGATAAACTCATCTTT. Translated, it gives CASFGLPTSLAGFDTDKLIF.

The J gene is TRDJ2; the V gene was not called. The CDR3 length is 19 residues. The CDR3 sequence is CASLRRVASSSALTAQLFF. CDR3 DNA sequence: TGTGCCTCCCTACGGAGAGTGGCTAGCTCCTCTGCTTTGACAGCACAACTCTTCTTT.

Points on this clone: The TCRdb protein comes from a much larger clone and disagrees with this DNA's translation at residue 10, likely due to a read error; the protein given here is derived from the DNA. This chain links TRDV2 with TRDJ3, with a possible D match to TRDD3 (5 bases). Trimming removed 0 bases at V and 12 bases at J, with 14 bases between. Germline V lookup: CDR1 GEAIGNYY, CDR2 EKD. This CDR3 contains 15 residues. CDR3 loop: CACDTGGPNIRQMFF. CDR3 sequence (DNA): TGTGCCTGTGACACCGGGGGGCCCAACATCCGACAGATGTTTTTC.

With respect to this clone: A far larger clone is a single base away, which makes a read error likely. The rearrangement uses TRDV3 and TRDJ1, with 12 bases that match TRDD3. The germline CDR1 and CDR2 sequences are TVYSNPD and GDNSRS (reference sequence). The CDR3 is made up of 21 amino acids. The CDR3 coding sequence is TGTGCCTTGGGGGCTACTAGTTCTACTGGGGGATACCCTCCATTCACCAATAAACTCATCTTT. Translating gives CALGATSSTGGYPPFTNKLIF. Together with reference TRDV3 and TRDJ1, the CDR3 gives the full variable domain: CDKVTQSSPDQTVASGSEVVLLCTYDTVYSNPDLFWYRIRPDYSFQFVFYGDNSRSEGADFTQGRFSVKHILTQKAFHLVISPVRTEDSATYYCALGATSSTGGYPPFTNKLIFGKGTRVTVEP.

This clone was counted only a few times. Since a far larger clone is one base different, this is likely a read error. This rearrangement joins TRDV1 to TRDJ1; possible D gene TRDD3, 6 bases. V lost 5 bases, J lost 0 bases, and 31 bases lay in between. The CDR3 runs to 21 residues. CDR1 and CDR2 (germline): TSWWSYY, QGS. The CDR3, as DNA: TGTGCTCTTGGGAAATCTCCCTACGACCCCTTATGGGGGGACGACACCGATAAACTCATCTTT. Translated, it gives CALGKSPYDPLWGDDTDKLIF.

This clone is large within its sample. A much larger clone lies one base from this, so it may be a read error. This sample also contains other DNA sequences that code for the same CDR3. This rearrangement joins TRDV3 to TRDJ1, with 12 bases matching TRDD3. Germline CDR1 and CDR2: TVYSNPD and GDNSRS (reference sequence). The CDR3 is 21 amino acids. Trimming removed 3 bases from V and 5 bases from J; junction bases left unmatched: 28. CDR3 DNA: TGTGCCTTGGGGGCTACTAGTTCTACTGGGGGATACCCTCCATTCACTGATAAACTCATCTTT. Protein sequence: CALGATSSTGGYPPFTDKLIF. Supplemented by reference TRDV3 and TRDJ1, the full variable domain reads CDKVTQSSPDQTVASGSEVVLLCTYDTVYSNPDLFWYRIRPDYSFQFVFYGDNSRSEGADFTQGRFSVKHILTQKAFHLVISPVRTEDSATYYCALGATSSTGGYPPFTDKLIFGKGTRVTVEP.

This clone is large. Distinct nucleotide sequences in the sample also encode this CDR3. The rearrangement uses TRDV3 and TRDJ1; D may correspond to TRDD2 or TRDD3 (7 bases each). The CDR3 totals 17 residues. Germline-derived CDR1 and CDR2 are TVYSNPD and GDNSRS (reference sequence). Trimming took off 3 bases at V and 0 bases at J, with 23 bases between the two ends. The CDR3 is CAFIPTGDPVYTDKLIF. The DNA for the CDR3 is TGTGCCTTCATTCCTACGGGGGATCCTGTGTACACCGATAAACTCATCTTT.

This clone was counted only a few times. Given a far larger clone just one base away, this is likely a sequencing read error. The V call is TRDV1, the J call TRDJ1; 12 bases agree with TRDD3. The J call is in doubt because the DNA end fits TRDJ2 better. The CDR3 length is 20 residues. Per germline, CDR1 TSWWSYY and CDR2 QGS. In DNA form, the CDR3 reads TGTGCTCTTGGGGAAGGATGGGCCCTCAACTGGGGGATACCGTCCGATAAACTCTTCTTT. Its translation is CALGEGWALNWGIPSDKLFF.

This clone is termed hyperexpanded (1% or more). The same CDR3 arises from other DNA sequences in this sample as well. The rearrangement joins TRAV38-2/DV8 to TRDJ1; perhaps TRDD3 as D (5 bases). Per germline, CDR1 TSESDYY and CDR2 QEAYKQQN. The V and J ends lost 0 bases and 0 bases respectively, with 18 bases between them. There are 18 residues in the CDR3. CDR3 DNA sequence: TGTGCTTATAGGAGCGCTGACCCCGGGGGCCTGTACACCGATAAACTCATCTTT. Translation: CAYRSADPGGLYTDKLIF.

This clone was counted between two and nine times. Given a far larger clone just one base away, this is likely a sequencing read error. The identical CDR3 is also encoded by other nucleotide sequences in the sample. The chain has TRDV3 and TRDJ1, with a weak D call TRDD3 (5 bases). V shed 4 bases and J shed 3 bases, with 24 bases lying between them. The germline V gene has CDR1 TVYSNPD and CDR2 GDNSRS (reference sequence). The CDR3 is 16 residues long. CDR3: CASARGGGALADKLIF. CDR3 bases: TGTGCCTCCGCTCGGGGAGGGGGGGCTCTCGCCGATAAACTCATCTTT.

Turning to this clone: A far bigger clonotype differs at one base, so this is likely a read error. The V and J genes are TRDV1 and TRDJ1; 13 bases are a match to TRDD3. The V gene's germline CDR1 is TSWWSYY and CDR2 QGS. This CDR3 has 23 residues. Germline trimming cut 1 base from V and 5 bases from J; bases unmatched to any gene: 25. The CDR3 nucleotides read TGTGCTCTTGGGGAACCAGGCCTTCCTACTGGGGGATACGCCTGGCCGCGCAGAGATAAACTCATCTTT. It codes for CALGEPGLPTGGYAWPRRDKLIF.

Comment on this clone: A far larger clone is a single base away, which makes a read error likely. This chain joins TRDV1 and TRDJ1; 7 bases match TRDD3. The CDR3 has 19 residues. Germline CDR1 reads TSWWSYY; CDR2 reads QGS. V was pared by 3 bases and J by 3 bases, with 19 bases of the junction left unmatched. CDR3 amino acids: CALGEFPPGAGGLADKLIF. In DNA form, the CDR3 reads TGTGCTCTTGGGGAGTTTCCACCTGGGGCTGGGGGGTTGGCCGATAAACTCATCTTT.

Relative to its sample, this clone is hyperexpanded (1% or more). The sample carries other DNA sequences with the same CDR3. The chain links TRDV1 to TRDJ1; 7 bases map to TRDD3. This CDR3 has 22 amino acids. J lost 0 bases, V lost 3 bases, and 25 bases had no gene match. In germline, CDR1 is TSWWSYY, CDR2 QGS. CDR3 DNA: TGTGCTCTTGGGGACGTTAATCCCCACCTAATACTGGGGACCATGTACACCGATAAACTCATCTTT. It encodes CALGDVNPHLILGTMYTDKLIF.

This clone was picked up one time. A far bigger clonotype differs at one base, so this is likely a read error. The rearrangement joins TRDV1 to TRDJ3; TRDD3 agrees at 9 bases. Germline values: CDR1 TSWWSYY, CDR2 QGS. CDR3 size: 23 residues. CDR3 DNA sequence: TGTGCTCTTCGGGAGAGGGCCTTCCCCCGTGGTGGGGGATACTCCTGGGACACCCGACAGATGTTTTTC. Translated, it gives CALRERAFPRGGGYSWDTRQMFF.

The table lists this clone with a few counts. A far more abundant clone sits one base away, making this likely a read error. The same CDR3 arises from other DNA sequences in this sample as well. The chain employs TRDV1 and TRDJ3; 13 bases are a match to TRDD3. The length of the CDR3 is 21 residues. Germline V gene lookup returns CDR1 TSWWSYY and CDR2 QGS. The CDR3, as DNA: TGTGCTCTTGGTAGTACTGGGGGATACGCCTCTAGCTCCTGGGACACACGACAGATGTTTTTC. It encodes CALGSTGGYASSSWDTRQMFF.